Below, one TCR beta chain is given with its context. Trimming removed 0 bases at V and 2 bases at J, with 23 bases between. CDR3 size: 19 residues. CDR1 is SGHKS, CDR2 YYEKEE, per germline (reference sequence). The assay was immunoSEQ multiplex PCR, and TCRdb's table has in-frame clones only and misses some. Counted here are approximately 270,000 clones, approximately 85% occurring once; the ten biggest clones make up 0.87%. The data derive from a study of blood T cell repertoires in COVID-19. This sequence originates from a human donor with COVID-19, enrolled during active disease. The donor label of this sample is uncertain. Sequenced: peripheral blood. The chain has TRBV5-5 and TRBJ1-1, with D possibly TRBD1 on 5 matching bases. The CDR3 region is CASSLESAGRVVRNTEAFF. The CDR3 DNA follows: TGTGCCAGCAGCTTGGAATCGGCCGGCAGGGTTGTACGTAACACTGAAGCTTTCTTT.